This T cell receptor beta chain derives from a study of CD8 T cells in Susac syndrome. Reverse transcription of 0.5 to 1 ug RNA was performed with random hexamers. The immunoSEQ assay covered 54 Vbeta and 13 Jbeta segments for CDR3. MiXCR was run by TCRdb on the immunoSEQ multiplex PCR reads, yielding one entry per CDR3 protein. The table lists some 130,000 distinct CDR3 sequences, 80% to 85% of them singletons. About this clonotype: Its cognate antigen is unknown.

Study-wide results and limits: That the number of individuals in its TCR sequencing and HLA analysis was relatively small was acknowledged by the study.

The length of the CDR3 is 13 residues. V was clipped by 1 base and J by 10 bases; unmatched bases: 4. Germline V gene data show CDR1 as SGHRS and CDR2 as YFSETQ. The sequenced sample consisted of CD8+ T cells from PBMCs. The rearrangement joins TRBV5-1 to TRBJ2-1, with 8 positions matching TRBD2. This clonotype was sampled from a human donor with multiple sclerosis. DNA for the CDR3: TGCGCCAGCAGCTTGATAGGCGGGGGGGAGCAGTTCTTC. Amino acids: CASSLIGGGEQFF.